This T cell receptor beta chain was sequenced for a study of T cells after yellow fever vaccination. This clonotype has ten or more counts. What it binds is not known. They built TCR cDNA with 5'RACE template switching, a step that put in a universal primer site and UMIs. TCRdb processed the 5' RACE reads anew with MiXCR; each CDR3 protein has one entry. The sample lists fewer than 150,000 distinct CDR3 sequences; more than 5.5% were seen once. Findings of the study overall: Post-booster reappearance was seen for most primary-vaccination clones (roughly 96% CD4, around 91% CD8). Contaminants from the bulk population, in the form of abundant clonotypes, could be found in FACS-sorted repertoires. The secondary response was weaker, and its peak arrived faster, on day 5 versus 15.

This CDR3 has 11 residues. The germline V gene encodes CDR1 SGDLS and CDR2 YYNGEE. Trimming took 4 bases from V and 8 from J, leaving 8 bases between them. This sequence originates from a man between 18 and 29 years old who received the YFV17D yellow fever vaccine. The rearrangement uses TRBV9 and TRBJ2-3; D unclear. This specimen was CD4+ T cells sorted from PBMCs, taken approximately 47 days after the first yellow fever vaccination. The CDR3, as DNA: TGTGCCAGCAGCCGACGGCGTACGCAGTATTTT. This codes for CASSRRRTQYF.